Following are 20 T cell receptor beta chains from one sample sequenced in a study of T cells in Graves' hyperthyroidism and ophthalmopathy. TCR beta CDR3 region amplification was performed from RNA transcripts. The primer set for the first-round RT-PCR of the TCR CDR3 was HTBI. TCRdb ran MiXCR on the multiplex PCR reads and lists one entry per CDR3 protein. The sample lists roughly 580,000 distinct CDR3 sequences, over 11% occurring once. The sample taken for sequencing was blood. The receptors come from a woman aged 25 to 39 with Graves' hyperthyroidism that later progressed to Graves' ophthalmopathy.

This clonotype was observed many times. The chain has TRBV6-2 or TRBV6-3 and TRBJ2-1; no definite D call. Between the trimmed V and J ends, which lost 1 base and 0 bases, there was a span of 7 bases. Germline values: CDR1 MNHEY, CDR2 SVGEGT. The CDR3 spans 15 residues. The CDR3 nucleotides are TGTGCCAGCAGTTACTTGCCGAGCTCCTACAATGAGCAGTTCTTC. It codes for CASSYLPSSYNEQFF.

The V call is TRBV7-2, the J call TRBJ1-2, with 7 bases that match TRBD1. Germline-derived CDR1 and CDR2 are SGHTA and FQGNSA. The V and J ends lost 1 base and 8 bases, in that order; junction bases with no gene match: 4. This CDR3 region has 13 residues. CDR3 bases: TGTGCCAGCAGCTTAGGAGGGGGCCAGGGCTACACCTTC. Amino acid sequence: CASSLGGGQGYTF.

This clonotype came up many times. V is TRBV11-1 and J is TRBJ1-1; D unresolved. V shed 3 bases and J shed 7 bases, with 18 bases lying between them. This CDR3 comprises 15 residues. Per germline, CDR1 SGHAT and CDR2 FQDESV (reference sequence). Here the CDR3 reads CASSFRTAGYNEAFF. The CDR3 coding sequence is TGTGCCAGCAGCTTTCGGACCGCGGGGTACAATGAAGCTTTCTTT.

This clonotype showed up many times. Written as DNA, the CDR3 is TGTGCCAGCAGTTTTAAGTCCGGGACTCCGGTCCGGCCCCAGCATTTT. Translation gives CASSFKSGTPVRPQHF. This chain connects TRBV28 to TRBJ1-5; D might be TRBD1 (5 bases). V lost 3 bases, J lost 9 bases, and 21 bases lay in between. From germline, CDR1 is MDHEN and CDR2 SYDVKM. This CDR3 has 16 amino acids.

In its sample, this clonotype was seen many times. This chain links TRBV7-2 with TRBJ1-3, with D possibly being TRBD1 (5 bases). The germline V and J ends were trimmed by 5 bases and 2 bases, with 10 bases remaining between them. Germline V gene data show CDR1 as SGHTA and CDR2 as FQGNSA. CDR3 size: 14 residues. The CDR3 is CASSLGTAGNTIYF. The CDR3 coding sequence is TGTGCCAGCAGCCTAGGGACCGCTGGAAACACCATATATTTT. The full variable domain, rest sourced from reference TRBV7-2 and TRBJ1-3, is GAGVSQSPSNKVTEKGKDVELRCDPISGHTALYWYRQSLGQGLEFLIYFQGNSAPDKSGLPSDRFSAERTGGSVSTLTIQRTQQEDSAVYLCASSLGTAGNTIYFGEGSWLTVV.

This chain joins TRBV19 and TRBJ1-1; D not resolved. Deletions cut 1 base from V and 5 bases from J, with 8 bases between. The CDR3 length is 13 residues. Looked up from germline, CDR1 is LNHDA and CDR2 is SQIVND (reference sequence). The CDR3 sequence: CASSIGTGTEAFF. The CDR3 DNA sequence: TGTGCCAGTAGTATAGGGACGGGAACTGAAGCTTTCTTT. Full variable domain (outside the CDR3, taken from reference TRBV19 and TRBJ1-1): DGGITQSPKYLFRKEGQNVTLSCEQNLNHDAMYWYRQDPGQGLRLIYYSQIVNDFQKGDIAEGYSVSREKKESFPLTVTSAQKNPTAFYLCASSIGTGTEAFFGQGTRLTVV.

This sequence joins TRBV6-5 and TRBJ2-7; 7 bases line up with TRBD1. CDR1 and CDR2 (germline): MNHEY, SVGAGI. V was clipped by 4 bases and J by 3 bases; unmatched bases: 6. The CDR3 extends over 14 amino acids. The CDR3 sequence is CASSSGQVIYEQYF. DNA for the CDR3: TGTGCCAGCAGTTCAGGACAGGTCATCTACGAGCAGTACTTC.

This clonotype was picked up many times. The chain recombines TRBV11-1 with TRBJ1-2, with unresolved D. The CDR3 covers 13 residues. In germline, CDR1 is SGHAT, CDR2 FQDESV (reference sequence). V lost 5 bases and J 8 bases, leaving 15 bases between the germline ends. In DNA form, the CDR3 reads TGTGCCAGCAGCCTACGGCTAACTGACGGCTACACCTTC. Its protein product is CASSLRLTDGYTF.

This clonotype was detected only a few times. This chain joins TRBV9 and TRBJ2-1; 8 nucleotides align to TRBD2. This CDR3 is built from 16 residues. Germline V gene sequence: CDR1 SGDLS, CDR2 YYNGEE. V shed 0 bases and J 3 bases; nucleotides not matched to a gene: 5. CDR3 nucleotides: TGTGCCAGCAGCGTAGCCCTACTAGCGGTCTACAATGAGCAGTTCTTC. This codes for CASSVALLAVYNEQFF.

Many counts were recorded for this clonotype. The V and J genes are TRBV7-9 and TRBJ2-3, with TRBD2 matching 10 bases. CDR1 is SEHNR, CDR2 FQNEAQ, per germline (reference sequence). This CDR3 is 20 amino acids long. The ends lost 1 base at V and 2 bases at J; junction bases unmatched: 15. In DNA, the CDR3 is TGTGCCAGCAGCTTAGTCAGGAAGCGGGAGGGTCACACCGACACAGATACGCAGTATTTT. As protein: CASSLVRKREGHTDTDTQYF. The full variable domain, with the rest looked up from reference TRBV7-9 and TRBJ2-3, is DTGVSQNPRHKITKRGQNVTFRCDPISEHNRLYWYRQTLGQGPEFLTYFQNEAQLEKSRLLSDRFSAERPKGSFSTLEIQRTEQGDSAMYLCASSLVRKREGHTDTDTQYFGPGTRLTVL.

This clonotype occurred many times. V and J are TRBV12-3 or TRBV12-4 and TRBJ1-5; 8 bases fit TRBD1. Germline trimming cut 6 bases from V and 5 bases from J; bases unmatched to any gene: 12. This CDR3 comprises 16 residues. The CDR3 sequence is CASSLAGQDLYQPQHF. The CDR3 DNA reads as TGTGCCAGCAGCCTGGCGGGACAGGACTTATATCAGCCCCAGCATTTT.

This clonotype was observed a handful of times. The rearrangement links TRBV11-3 to TRBJ2-5, with TRBD2 identical over 9 bases. Trimming cost V 5 bases and J 5 bases; bases outside gene matches: 12. The CDR3 is made up of 16 amino acids. CDR1 is SGHNT, CDR2 YENEEA, per germline. The CDR3 bases are TGTGCCAGCAGCCCCAGGAATAGCGGGAGCTGGGAGACCCAGTACTTC. Translated: CASSPRNSGSWETQYF.

This clonotype occurred many times. The chain has TRBV14 and TRBJ1-6; 7 nucleotides match TRBD1. The germline CDR1 and CDR2 sequences are SGHDN and FVKESK. The CDR3 sequence is 14 residues long. Unmatched junction bases numbered 5, after V lost 4 bases and J lost 8 bases. The CDR3 protein is CASSPRTGDSPLHF. The CDR3, as DNA: TGTGCCAGCAGCCCTAGGACAGGAGATTCACCCCTCCACTTT. Supplemented by reference TRBV14 and TRBJ1-6, the full variable domain reads EAGVTQFPSHSVIEKGQTVTLRCDPISGHDNLYWYRRVMGKEIKFLLHFVKESKQDESGMPNNRFLAERTGGTYSTLKVQPAELEDSGVYFCASSPRTGDSPLHFGNGTRLTVT.

This clonotype has a handful of counts. The chain recombines TRBV20-1 with TRBJ1-1; 10 bases match TRBD1. CDR3 length: 16 residues. With V trimmed by 5 bases and J by 7 bases, 16 bases remained unmatched. CDR1 and CDR2 from the germline V gene are DFQATT and SNEGSKA (reference sequence). CDR3 sequence reads: CSAVKSGTGVVDEAFF. The CDR3 DNA sequence: TGCAGTGCTGTCAAGTCCGGGACAGGGGTTGTTGATGAAGCTTTCTTT.

This clonotype appeared many times. The chain carries TRBV30 and TRBJ2-1; D gene ambiguous. Germline V lookup: CDR1 GTSNPN, CDR2 SVGIG (reference sequence). V gave up 1 base and J gave up 5 bases, with 3 bases separating them. This CDR3 has 11 amino acids. The CDR3 DNA reads TGTGCCTGGAGTGCGGACAATGAGCAGTTCTTC. This encodes CAWSADNEQFF.

This clonotype came up many times. V is TRBV9 and J is TRBJ2-5, with 10 bases aligning to TRBD2. J lost 5 bases, V lost 0 bases, and 4 bases had no gene match. Germline values: CDR1 SGDLS, CDR2 YYNGEE. This CDR3 spans 15 amino acids. The CDR3 DNA is TGTGCCAGCAGCGTAGCCGGGACTAGCGAGGAGACCCAGTACTTC. This translates into CASSVAGTSEETQYF.

This clonotype came up many times. This chain links TRBV3-1 with TRBJ1-2; D ambiguous. Trimming took 1 base from V and 6 from J, leaving 12 bases between them. This CDR3 region has 14 residues. Germline values: CDR1 LGHDT, CDR2 YNNKEL (reference sequence). The CDR3 region is CASSQGRGTNGYTF. CDR3 coding DNA: TGTGCCAGCAGCCAAGGACGGGGTACGAATGGCTACACCTTC.

The genes are TRBV20-1 and TRBJ2-1; no definite D call. Trimming pared 7 bases from V and 5 bases from J, leaving 15 bases between. The CDR3 length is 13 residues. Per germline, CDR1 DFQATT and CDR2 SNEGSKA (reference sequence). The CDR3 DNA is TGCAGTGGCCTTGTTGCGCCTAACAATGAGCAGTTCTTC. As protein: CSGLVAPNNEQFF.

The rearrangement uses TRBV20-1 and TRBJ1-1; D is ambiguous. The CDR3 consists of 14 residues. The germline CDR1 and CDR2 sequences are DFQATT and SNEGSKA (reference sequence). V was clipped by 2 bases and J by 1 base, with 11 bases between them. CDR3 amino acids: CSARKATQNTEAFF. The DNA of the CDR3 is TGCAGTGCTAGAAAGGCCACCCAGAACACTGAAGCTTTCTTT.

There are many counts of this clonotype. J is TRBJ1-2 and V is TRBV28; TRBD1 aligns across 9 bases. Trimming took 2 bases from V and 3 from J; bases not matched to a gene: 19. CDR1 is MDHEN, CDR2 SYDVKM, per germline. The CDR3 is 20 residues long. CDR3 nucleotide sequence: TGTGCCAGCAGTTTACCCCTCATTTGGGACAGGGCTCGGAGGGACTATGGCTACACCTTC. Amino acids: CASSLPLIWDRARRDYGYTF.